The 27 T cell receptor beta chains below were found in one sample sequenced in a study of T cells expressing NK-cell markers. Each CDR3 protein gets one entry in TCRdb, which reprocessed the 5' RACE reads and gives no DNA. The listing records some 600,000 distinct CDR3 sequences. The sample comprised blood T cells: a sorted CD56 or NKG2C T cell subset, CD4+ or CD8+ T cells, or bulk PBMC T cells (not recorded which). These receptor sequences come from a man in his late teens or twenties in good health.

V gene TRBV6-5 combines with J gene TRBJ2-3; with no DNA, the TCRdb D assignment of TRBD1 cannot be verified. The CDR3 contains 16 residues. Germline V CDR1 and CDR2: MNHEY, SVGAGI. The CDR3 reads CASTYSEGGWADTQYF.

This chain uses TRBV6-2 or TRBV6-3 with TRBJ1-3; as DNA is missing, the TRBD1 call by TCRdb cannot be tested. CDR1 is MNHEY and CDR2 is SVGEGT in the germline V gene. The CDR3 length is 20 residues. CDR3 in amino acids: CASSYSPTGGSSVSGNTIYF.

The rearrangement joins TRBV6-5 to TRBJ2-3; the D gene TCRdb calls, TRBD1, cannot be checked with no DNA. The CDR3 length is 15 residues. The V gene's germline CDR1 is MNHEY and CDR2 SVGAGI. CDR3 sequence: CASSLAPTGTDTQYF.

The V gene is TRBV27, the J gene TRBJ2-3; TCRdb calls TRBD2, which cannot be checked without DNA. Looked up from germline, CDR1 is MNHEY and CDR2 is SMNVEV (reference sequence). The CDR3 spans 17 residues. The CDR3 is CASSSPGLAGTTDTQYF.

The chain has TRBV10-2 and TRBJ1-4; TCRdb gives TRBD1 as the D gene, but with no DNA this cannot be confirmed. The length of the CDR3 is 14 residues. The germline CDR1 and CDR2 sequences are WSHSY and SAAADI. The CDR3 reads CASNKGAGNEKLFF.

CDR3 sequence reads: CASSGGGTDSSYNSPLHF. J is TRBJ1-6 and V is TRBV25-1; TCRdb lists TRBD1, though no DNA is available to test this call. CDR3 length equals 18 residues. The germline CDR1 and CDR2 sequences are MGHDK and SYGVNS.

The chain couples TRBV25-1 to TRBJ2-7; there is no DNA to check the TCRdb D call of TRBD2. The CDR3 has 16 amino acids. Germline values: CDR1 MGHDK, CDR2 SYGVNS. The CDR3: CASSEWGIAGAYEQYF.

This sequence joins TRBV6-1 and TRBJ1-5. The CDR3 consists of 14 residues. Germline V gives CDR1 MNHNS, CDR2 SASEGT. The CDR3 loop is CASTILDSNQPQHF.

The CDR3: CASSQALAGTTGELFF. The chain employs TRBV4-1 and TRBJ2-2; TCRdb names TRBD2, which stays unverified in the absence of DNA. Germline assignment: CDR1 MGHRA and CDR2 YSYEKL. This CDR3 spans 16 amino acids.

CDR3 residues: CASWEMSSYNEQFF. The chain uses TRBV5-4 and TRBJ2-1. The CDR3 covers 14 residues. Germline assignment: CDR1 SGHNT and CDR2 YYREEE (reference sequence).

The chain recombines TRBV15 with TRBJ2-1; TCRdb reports TRBD2, a call that lacks DNA to check it against. Germline V lookup: CDR1 LNHNV, CDR2 YYDKDF (reference sequence). The CDR3 length is 17 residues. The chain's CDR3 is CATSRGGVPPTYNEQFF.

The rearrangement uses TRBV12-3 or TRBV12-4 and TRBJ2-3; TCRdb designates TRBD2, a call that cannot be tested without DNA. This CDR3 spans 13 amino acids. CDR3 protein: CASTWEYTDTQYF.

V gene TRBV12-3 or TRBV12-4 combines with J gene TRBJ1-5; there is no DNA to check the TCRdb D call of TRBD1. The CDR3 loop spans 14 amino acids. The CDR3 here is CASSFTGGRQPQHF.

The rearrangement uses TRBV12-3 or TRBV12-4 and TRBJ2-7; with no DNA, the TCRdb D assignment of TRBD2 cannot be verified. The CDR3 runs to 13 residues. The CDR3 spells CASSSGGVGEQYF.

CDR3 sequence reads: CASTTLAGVGHNEQFF. The V call is TRBV11-2, the J call TRBJ2-1; the TRBD2 assignment by TCRdb is unverifiable without DNA. The CDR3 has 16 residues. Per germline, CDR1 SGHAT and CDR2 FQNNGV.

The J gene is TRBJ2-6, the V gene TRBV5-1; TCRdb indicates TRBD1, and absent DNA this call remains unverified. Germline loops: CDR1 SGHRS, CDR2 YFSETQ. The CDR3 runs 18 residues. CDR3: CASSSGQLTTSGANVLTF.

The chain is built from TRBV5-1 and TRBJ2-1; there is no DNA to check the TCRdb D call of TRBD2. The CDR3 spans 15 residues. From germline, CDR1 is SGHRS and CDR2 YFSETQ. CDR3 loop: CASTGHRTLGGEQFF.

V is TRBV18 and J is TRBJ2-1. Germline V gene data show CDR1 as KGHSH and CDR2 as LQKENI. CDR3 length equals 15 residues. The CDR3 sequence: CASSPPMGGWNEQFF.

This CDR3 reads CSVDSGFNNEQFF. This chain joins TRBV29-1 and TRBJ2-1; absent DNA, TCRdb's TRBD1 call cannot be checked. The CDR3 consists of 13 residues. The germline V gene has CDR1 SQVTM and CDR2 ANQGSEA.

The chain uses TRBV5-1 and TRBJ2-2; TCRdb designates TRBD2, a call that cannot be tested without DNA. The CDR3 sequence is 15 residues long. CDR1 and CDR2 (germline): SGHRS, YFSETQ. The CDR3 loop is CASSLGAGDSGELFF.

This sequence joins TRBV7-8 and TRBJ1-4; TCRdb gives TRBD1 as the D gene, but with no DNA this cannot be confirmed. The CDR3 length is 16 residues. The germline V gene encodes CDR1 SGHVS and CDR2 FQNEAQ. CDR3 region: CASSLAVGARNEKLFF.

The CDR3 loop is CASSLGRGLHNEQFF. The chain uses TRBV5-1 and TRBJ2-1. There are 15 residues in the CDR3. CDR1 and CDR2 from the germline V gene are SGHRS and YFSETQ. Looking up the rest from reference TRBV5-1 and TRBJ2-1 gives the full variable domain: KAGVTQTPRYLIKTRGQQVTLSCSPISGHRSVSWYQQTPGQGLQFLFEYFSETQRNKGNFPGRFSGRQFSNSRSEMNVSTLELGDSALYLCASSLGRGLHNEQFFGPGTRLTVL.

This sequence joins TRBV6-5 and TRBJ2-7; absent DNA, TCRdb's TRBD2 call cannot be checked. There are 18 residues in the CDR3. Germline assignment: CDR1 MNHEY and CDR2 SVGAGI. This CDR3 is CASSYSIARTSQAYEQYF.

This sequence joins TRBV11-3 and TRBJ2-7; the TCRdb call, TRBD2, lacks DNA for checking. Germline V lookup: CDR1 SGHNT, CDR2 YENEEA. The CDR3 has 16 residues. The CDR3 here is CASSWAPSGSLNEQYF.

The chain links TRBV7-2 to TRBJ1-2. Germline V gene sequence: CDR1 SGHTA, CDR2 FQGNSA. The CDR3 is 17 residues long. This chain's CDR3 is CASSSPGALRSGYGYTF.

The chain links TRBV12-3 or TRBV12-4 to TRBJ1-4. CDR3 size: 13 residues. Here the CDR3 reads CASSLGSSAELFF.

This chain links TRBV5-1 with TRBJ2-3; TCRdb picks TRBD1, but there is no DNA to check that call. Per the germline V gene, CDR1 is SGHRS and CDR2 is YFSETQ. The CDR3 runs to 14 residues. The CDR3 here is CASMIQGPTDTQYF. The full variable domain, in which reference TRBV5-1 and TRBJ2-3 provide the parts outside the CDR3, is KAGVTQTPRYLIKTRGQQVTLSCSPISGHRSVSWYQQTPGQGLQFLFEYFSETQRNKGNFPGRFSGRQFSNSRSEMNVSTLELGDSALYLCASMIQGPTDTQYFGPGTRLTVL.